The 9 T cell receptor beta chains given below trace back to one sample, sequenced in a study of glioma-infiltrating T cells after dendritic cell vaccination. Measured with immunoSEQ multiplex PCR; TCRdb has only the in-frame clones, and not every one. The table includes about 95,000 clones, more than 75% detected once. Sequencing used blood, obtained before dendritic cell vaccination. The receptor set was obtained from a human donor with glioblastoma.

The rearrangement joins TRBV6-6 to TRBJ1-2, with TRBD1 matching 7 bases. Germline V gives CDR1 MNHNY, CDR2 SVGAGI (reference sequence). The trim removed 1 base at V and 8 bases at J, leaving 10 bases unmatched. CDR3 length equals 15 residues. CDR3 loop: CASSYWGDRMGGYTF. The CDR3 coding sequence is TGTGCCAGCAGTTACTGGGGGGACAGAATGGGCGGCTACACCTTC.

The chain employs TRBV18 and TRBJ2-5; TRBD2 matches at 8 bases. The V and J ends lost 6 bases and 2 bases, in that order; junction bases with no gene match: 8. There are 15 residues in the CDR3. CDR1 and CDR2 (germline): KGHSH, LQKENI. The CDR3 region has the DNA TGTGCCAGCTCCCAGAATTCGGGAGGGCAAGAGACCCAGTACTTC. This encodes CASSQNSGGQETQYF.

The chain carries TRBV9 and TRBJ1-2; TRBD1 might be the D (6 bases). The CDR3 runs to 16 residues. Trimming took 4 bases from V and 0 from J, leaving 16 bases between them. CDR1 and CDR2 (germline): SGDLS, YYNGEE. The CDR3 loop is CASSPSLRGTNYGYTF. The CDR3 bases are TGTGCCAGCAGCCCGAGCCTCAGGGGAACTAACTATGGCTACACCTTC.

The V and J genes are TRBV19 and TRBJ2-3; possibly TRBD1 for D (5 bases). The length of the CDR3 is 16 residues. Germline CDR1 reads LNHDA; CDR2 reads SQIVND (reference sequence). V was pared by 3 bases and J by 0 bases, with 13 bases between. The DNA for the CDR3 is TGTGCCAGTAGTATCGCGACAGACCCTAGCACAGATACGCAGTATTTT. Translated, it gives CASSIATDPSTDTQYF.

V is TRBV19 and J is TRBJ1-2; D gene uncertain. The germline gives CDR1 LNHDA, CDR2 SQIVND (reference sequence). The CDR3 has 13 amino acids. V dropped 7 bases and J dropped 3 bases, with 12 bases sitting between them. The CDR3 sequence is CASTTWRDYGYTF. The DNA for the CDR3 is TGTGCCAGTACGACGTGGAGGGACTATGGCTACACCTTC.

The genes are TRBV29-1 and TRBJ2-1; 9 positions match TRBD1. The CDR3 runs 15 residues. Germline CDR1 reads SQVTM; CDR2 reads ANQGSEA. V shed 5 bases and J 1 base; nucleotides not matched to a gene: 6. The CDR3 nucleotides read TGCAGCGTTTCCGGGACAGGGAGATCCTACAATGAGCAGTTCTTC. The encoded protein is CSVSGTGRSYNEQFF.

The chain combines TRBV21-1 with TRBJ1-3; TRBD1 is the table's D call, not checked against the DNA. TRBV21-1 is classified as a pseudogene. The CDR3 covers 20 residues. The CDR3 spells CASSSYHRGRGPLSGNTIYF. The CDR3 region has the DNA TGTGCCAGCAGCTCCTACCACAGGGGGCGCGGCCCTCTCTCTGGAAACACCATATATTTT.

Only a few counts were recorded for this clone. The chain uses TRBV2 and TRBJ1-4; D is uncertain. CDR1 and CDR2 (germline): SNHLY, FYNNEI. The CDR3 covers 12 residues. Trimming took 5 bases from V and 7 from J, leaving 8 bases between them. CDR3 coding DNA: TGTGCCAGCAGTAGAGCGACTGAAAAACTGTTTTTT. This gives the protein CASSRATEKLFF.

Worth noting for this clone: The junction does not match germline at one end; this may be a read error. V gene TRBV11-2 combines with J gene TRBJ2-7; D is perhaps TRBD1 (6 bases). CDR1 is SGHAT, CDR2 FQNNGV, per germline. The CDR3 contains 11 residues. This CDR3 reads CASSKRQVGHF. As DNA, the CDR3 is TGTGCCAGCAGCAAGCGACAGGTTGGGCACTTC.